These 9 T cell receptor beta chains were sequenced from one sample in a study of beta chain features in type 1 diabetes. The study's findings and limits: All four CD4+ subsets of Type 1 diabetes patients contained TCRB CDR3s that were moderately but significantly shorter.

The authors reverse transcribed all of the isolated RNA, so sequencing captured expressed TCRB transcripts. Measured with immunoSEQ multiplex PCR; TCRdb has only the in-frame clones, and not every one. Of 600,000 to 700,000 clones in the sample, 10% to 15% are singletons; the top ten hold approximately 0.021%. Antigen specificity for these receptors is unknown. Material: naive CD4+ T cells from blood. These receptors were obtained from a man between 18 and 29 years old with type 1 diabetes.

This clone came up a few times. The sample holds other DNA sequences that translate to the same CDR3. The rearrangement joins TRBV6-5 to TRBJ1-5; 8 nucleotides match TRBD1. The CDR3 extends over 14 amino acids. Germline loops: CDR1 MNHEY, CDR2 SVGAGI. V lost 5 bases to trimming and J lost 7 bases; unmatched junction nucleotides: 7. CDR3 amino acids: CASSLGQGGQPQHF. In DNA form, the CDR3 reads TGTGCCAGCAGTCTCGGACAGGGTGGACAGCCCCAGCATTTT.

For the CDR3, the DNA is TGTGCCAGCAGCCGGCAGGGGGCGAACACTGAAGCTTTCTTT. Translating gives CASSRQGANTEAFF. The rearrangement links TRBV28 to TRBJ1-1, with 8 bases matching TRBD1. Germline-derived CDR1 and CDR2 are MDHEN and SYDVKM. The trim removed 6 bases at V and 1 base at J, leaving 4 bases unmatched. The CDR3 loop spans 14 amino acids.

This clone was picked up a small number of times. The CDR3, as DNA: TGTGCCAGCAGTCACAGGGACGAGCAGTACTTC. It codes for CASSHRDEQYF. The V call is TRBV6-5, the J call TRBJ2-7; weak D call: TRBD1 (6 bases). V lost 5 bases to trimming and J lost 5 bases, with 7 bases between them. The CDR3 is 11 residues long. In germline, CDR1 is MNHEY, CDR2 SVGAGI.

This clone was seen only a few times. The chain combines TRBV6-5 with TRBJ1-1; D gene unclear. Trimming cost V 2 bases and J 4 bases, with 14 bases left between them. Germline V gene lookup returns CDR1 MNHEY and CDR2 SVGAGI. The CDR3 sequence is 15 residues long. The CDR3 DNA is TGTGCCAGCAGTTACAGCCCTCCCGTAGGCACTGAAGCTTTCTTT. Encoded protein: CASSYSPPVGTEAFF.

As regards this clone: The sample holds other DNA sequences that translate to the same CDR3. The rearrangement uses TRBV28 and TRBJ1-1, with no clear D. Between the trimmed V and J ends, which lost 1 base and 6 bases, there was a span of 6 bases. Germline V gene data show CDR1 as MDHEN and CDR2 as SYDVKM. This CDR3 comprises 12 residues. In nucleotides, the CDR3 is TGTGCCAGCAGTTTATCGGGGTCTGAAGCTTTCTTT. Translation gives CASSLSGSEAFF.

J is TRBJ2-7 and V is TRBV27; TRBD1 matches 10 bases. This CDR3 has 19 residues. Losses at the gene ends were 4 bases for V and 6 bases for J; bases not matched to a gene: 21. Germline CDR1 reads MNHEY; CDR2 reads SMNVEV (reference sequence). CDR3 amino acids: CASSSPLGTGVLGISEQYF. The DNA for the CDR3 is TGTGCCAGCAGTTCCCCGCTGGGGACAGGGGTTTTGGGGATTTCCGAGCAGTACTTC.

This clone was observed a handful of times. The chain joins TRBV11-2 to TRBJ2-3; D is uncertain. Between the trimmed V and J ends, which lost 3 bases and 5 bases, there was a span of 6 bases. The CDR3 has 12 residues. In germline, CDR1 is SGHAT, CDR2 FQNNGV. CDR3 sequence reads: CASSLWEDTQYF. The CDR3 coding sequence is TGTGCCAGCAGCTTGTGGGAAGATACGCAGTATTTT.

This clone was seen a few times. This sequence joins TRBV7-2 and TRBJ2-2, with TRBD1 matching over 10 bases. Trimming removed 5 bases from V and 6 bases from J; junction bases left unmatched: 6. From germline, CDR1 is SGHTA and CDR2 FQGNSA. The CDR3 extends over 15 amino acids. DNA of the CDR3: TGTGCCAGCAGCGCTACCGGGACAGGGGCCGGGGAGCTGTTTTTT. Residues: CASSATGTGAGELFF.

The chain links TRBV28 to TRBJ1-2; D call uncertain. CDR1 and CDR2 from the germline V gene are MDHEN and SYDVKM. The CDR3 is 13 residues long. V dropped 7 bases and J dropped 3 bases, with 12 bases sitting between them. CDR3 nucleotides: TGTGCCAGCACGCTCGGCGCCGACTATGGCTACACCTTC. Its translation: CASTLGADYGYTF.